The 15 T cell receptor beta chains below all came from one sample that was sequenced in a study of T cell repertoires in cytomegalovirus infection. TCRdb used MiXCR to reprocess the reads, holding one entry per CDR3 protein. This table holds some 180,000 distinct CDR3 sequences, roughly a sixth found once. The specimen sequenced was CD8+ T cells from PBMCs. These receptors came from a human donor in good health (CMV status not recorded). Some clones in this sample may be carry-over from other donors' samples.

The CDR3 DNA sequence: TGTGCCAGCAGTCCCACCGGTCCGGTCCCCACTGAAGCTTTCTTT. It codes for CASSPTGPVPTEAFF. This rearrangement joins TRBV12-3 or TRBV12-4 to TRBJ1-1; D is unresolved. CDR3 length: 15 amino acids. The V gene lost 5 bases and the J gene lost 4 bases, with 17 bases spanning the gap.

The chain has TRBV7-3 and TRBJ2-6, with D unclear. V gave up 0 bases and J gave up 2 bases, with 14 bases separating them. Per germline, CDR1 SGHTA and CDR2 FQGTGA. The CDR3 length is 18 residues. CDR3 DNA sequence: TGTGCCAGCAGCTTAACCTCCGGGCCTCCACCTGGGGCCAACGTCCTGACTTTC. The encoded protein is CASSLTSGPPPGANVLTF. The full variable domain, in which reference TRBV7-3 and TRBJ2-6 provide the parts outside the CDR3, is GAGVSQTPSNKVTEKGKYVELRCDPISGHTALYWYRQSLGQGPEFLIYFQGTGAADDSGLPNDRFFAVRPEGSVSTLKIQRTERGDSAVYLCASSLTSGPPPGANVLTFGAGSRLTVL.

The chain uses TRBV4-1 and TRBJ1-6, with TRBD1 identical over 11 bases. J gave up 9 bases and V 5 bases, and 6 bases lay outside the gene matches. The CDR3 length is 15 residues. Germline CDR1 MGHRA, CDR2 YSYEKL. For the CDR3, the DNA is TGCGCCAGCAGCGACTCGGACAGGGGGCGTTCACCCCTCCACTTT. This sequence encodes CASSDSDRGRSPLHF.

This chain links TRBV2 with TRBJ1-5; no clear D. Germline values: CDR1 SNHLY, CDR2 FYNNEI. The CDR3 sequence is 14 residues long. V gave up 0 bases and J gave up 7 bases, with 10 bases separating them. CDR3 sequence: CASSEALSGQPQHF. CDR3 coding DNA: TGTGCCAGCAGTGAAGCGCTGTCGGGACAGCCCCAGCATTTT.

V gene TRBV7-6 combines with J gene TRBJ1-1, with a tentative D call TRBD1 (6 bases). CDR1 and CDR2 (germline): SGHVS, FNYEAQ. With 3 bases removed from V and 1 base from J, the gap between germline ends came to 18 bases. The length of the CDR3 is 17 residues. CDR3 DNA: TGTGCCAGCAGCTTTAACAGGGAAAAGGGGCAGAACACTGAAGCTTTCTTT. It is translated as CASSFNREKGQNTEAFF.

Ten or more counts support this clonotype. The chain has TRBV7-9 and TRBJ2-2; D is possibly TRBD2 (6 bases). This CDR3 comprises 15 residues. Germline CDR1 SEHNR, CDR2 FQNEAQ (reference sequence). Deletions cut 4 bases from V and 4 bases from J, with 13 bases between. The CDR3 here is CASSSTGTLTGELFF. CDR3 sequence (DNA): TGTGCCAGCAGCTCGACCGGGACTCTCACCGGGGAGCTGTTTTTT.

This clonotype was detected a few times. J is TRBJ1-4 and V is TRBV27; perhaps TRBD1 as D (5 bases). The CDR3 sequence is 18 residues long. Trimming removed 5 bases from V and 8 bases from J, with 27 bases in between. Germline lookup yields CDR1 MNHEY and CDR2 SMNVEV (reference sequence). The chain's CDR3 is CASSSRGALDFSREKLFF. The CDR3 DNA follows: TGTGCCAGCAGTAGCAGAGGGGCGCTGGATTTTTCGAGAGAAAAACTGTTTTTT.

This clonotype was counted only a few times. V usage is TRBV6-2 or TRBV6-3 and J usage is TRBJ1-3; D ambiguous. The V gene's germline CDR1 is MNHEY and CDR2 SVGEGT. This CDR3 has 15 amino acids. Between the trimmed V and J ends, which lost 5 bases and 2 bases, there was a span of 13 bases. CDR3 loop: CASSPGSRTGNTIYF. DNA of the CDR3: TGTGCCAGCAGTCCCGGCAGTCGTACTGGAAACACCATATATTTT.

V is TRBV15 and J is TRBJ2-5, with no clear D. The CDR3 runs to 11 residues. The germline CDR1 and CDR2 sequences are LNHNV and YYDKDF (reference sequence). The V and J ends lost 6 bases and 5 bases respectively, with 7 bases between them. CDR3 sequence: CATREVETQYF. CDR3 bases: TGTGCCACCAGAGAAGTGGAGACCCAGTACTTC.

The genes are TRBV3-1 and TRBJ2-1; possible D gene TRBD1, 5 bases. This CDR3 spans 18 amino acids. The V end lost 3 bases, the J end lost 3 bases, and 21 bases lay between the germline ends. In germline, CDR1 is LGHDT, CDR2 YNNKEL (reference sequence). CDR3 sequence: CASSQTILRVEVYNEQFF. The CDR3 DNA reads as TGTGCCAGCAGCCAGACAATTCTCAGGGTAGAAGTCTACAATGAGCAGTTCTTC.

V is TRBV7-2 and J is TRBJ2-7; no clear D gene. The CDR3 is 16 residues long. Germline values: CDR1 SGHTA, CDR2 FQGNSA. V gave up 5 bases and J gave up 2 bases, with 19 bases separating them. As DNA, the CDR3 is TGTGCCAGCAGCCAACGGACGAACCTTCTTACCTACGAGCAGTACTTC. Translation: CASSQRTNLLTYEQYF.

This clonotype was seen a few times. The chain recombines TRBV4-1 with TRBJ2-1; TRBD1 agrees at 7 bases. From germline, CDR1 is MGHRA and CDR2 YSYEKL. Trimming cost V 3 bases and J 3 bases; bases outside gene matches: 11. The CDR3 loop spans 17 amino acids. CDR3 sequence reads: CASSQVLGDRYYNEQFF. CDR3 nucleotides: TGCGCCAGCAGCCAGGTTTTAGGGGACAGATACTACAATGAGCAGTTCTTC.

About this clonotype: With a much larger clone just one base away, this may be a read error. The chain recombines TRBV28 with TRBJ2-6, with unresolved D. Trimming shortened V by 3 bases and J by 0 bases, and 3 bases separated the two germline ends. This CDR3 comprises 14 residues. The germline V gene encodes CDR1 MDHEN and CDR2 SYDVKM. This CDR3 is CASSFDSGANVLTF. As DNA, the CDR3 is TGTGCCAGCAGTTTCGACTCTGGGGCCAACGTCCTGACTTTC.

V gene TRBV20-1 combines with J gene TRBJ1-1, with 9 bases aligning to TRBD1. CDR1 and CDR2 from the germline V gene are DFQATT and SNEGSKA (reference sequence). V was clipped by 1 base and J by 2 bases; unmatched bases: 14. The CDR3 length is 18 residues. The CDR3 here is CSARVPGSSTGGNTEAFF. CDR3 coding DNA: TGCAGTGCTAGAGTCCCCGGGTCTTCGACAGGGGGAAACACTGAAGCTTTCTTT.

This clonotype has more than one count but fewer than ten. V gene TRBV13 combines with J gene TRBJ1-2; TRBD1 matches 9 bases. CDR3 size: 16 residues. Germline V gene sequence: CDR1 PRHDT, CDR2 FYEKMQ (reference sequence). J lost 8 bases, V lost 5 bases, and 15 bases had no gene match. The CDR3 is CASSRILDRGVKGYTF. The CDR3 DNA reads as TGTGCCAGCAGCCGTATTCTGGACAGGGGAGTAAAGGGCTACACCTTC.